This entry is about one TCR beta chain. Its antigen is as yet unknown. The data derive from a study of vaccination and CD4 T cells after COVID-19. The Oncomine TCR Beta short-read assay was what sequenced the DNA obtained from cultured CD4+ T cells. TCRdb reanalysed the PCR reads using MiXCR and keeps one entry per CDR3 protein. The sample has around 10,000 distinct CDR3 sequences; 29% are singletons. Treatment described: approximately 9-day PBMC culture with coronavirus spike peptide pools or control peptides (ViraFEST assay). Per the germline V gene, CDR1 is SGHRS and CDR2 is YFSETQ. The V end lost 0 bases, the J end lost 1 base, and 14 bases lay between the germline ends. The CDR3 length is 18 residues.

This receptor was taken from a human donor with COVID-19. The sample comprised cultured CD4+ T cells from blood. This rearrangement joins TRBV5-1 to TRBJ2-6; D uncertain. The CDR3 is CASSLGVGTPSGANVLTF. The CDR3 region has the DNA TGCGCCAGCAGCTTGGGGGTGGGTACCCCATCTGGGGCCAACGTCCTGACTTTC.